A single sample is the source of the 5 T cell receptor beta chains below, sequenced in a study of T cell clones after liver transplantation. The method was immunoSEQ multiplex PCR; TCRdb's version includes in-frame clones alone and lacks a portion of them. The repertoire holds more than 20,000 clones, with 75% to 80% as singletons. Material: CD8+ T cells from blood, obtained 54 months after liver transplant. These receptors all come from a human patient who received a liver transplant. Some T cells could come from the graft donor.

CDR3 residues: CSVRHPNTGELFF. The CDR3 nucleotides are TGCAGCGTTCGACATCCGAACACCGGGGAGCTGTTTTTT. The J gene is TRBJ2-2, the V gene TRBV29-1; no clear D. V was clipped by 5 bases and J by 0 bases, with 7 bases between them. Per the germline V gene, CDR1 is SQVTM and CDR2 is ANQGSEA. There are 13 residues in the CDR3.

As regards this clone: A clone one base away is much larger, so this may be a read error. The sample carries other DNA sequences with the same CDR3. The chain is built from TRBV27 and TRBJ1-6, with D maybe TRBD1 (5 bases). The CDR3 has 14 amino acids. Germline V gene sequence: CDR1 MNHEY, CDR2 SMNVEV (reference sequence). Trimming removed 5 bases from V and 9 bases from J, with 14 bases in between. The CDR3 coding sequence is TGTGCCAGCAGTCCCGGGACGGGGAGTTCACCCCTCCACTTT. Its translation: CASSPGTGSSPLHF.

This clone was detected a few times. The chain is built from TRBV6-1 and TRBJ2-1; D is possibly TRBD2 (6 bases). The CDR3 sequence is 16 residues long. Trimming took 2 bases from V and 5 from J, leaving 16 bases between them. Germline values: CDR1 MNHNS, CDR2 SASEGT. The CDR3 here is CASSETQDYLNNEQFF. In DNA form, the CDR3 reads TGTGCCAGCAGTGAAACTCAGGACTACCTCAACAATGAGCAGTTCTTC.

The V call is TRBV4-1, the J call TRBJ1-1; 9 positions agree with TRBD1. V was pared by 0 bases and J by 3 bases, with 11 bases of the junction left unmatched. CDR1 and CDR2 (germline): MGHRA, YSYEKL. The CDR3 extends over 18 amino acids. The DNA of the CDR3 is TGCGCCAGCAGCCAAGACAGGACAGGGGCCCATATGGACACTGAAGCTTTCTTT. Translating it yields CASSQDRTGAHMDTEAFF.

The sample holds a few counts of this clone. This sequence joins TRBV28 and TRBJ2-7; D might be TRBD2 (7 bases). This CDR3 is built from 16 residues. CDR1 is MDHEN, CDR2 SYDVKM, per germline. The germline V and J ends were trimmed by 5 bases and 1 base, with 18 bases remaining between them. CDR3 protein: CASSPPWRGQSYEQYF. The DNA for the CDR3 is TGTGCCAGCAGTCCCCCGTGGCGGGGGCAGTCCTACGAGCAGTACTTC.